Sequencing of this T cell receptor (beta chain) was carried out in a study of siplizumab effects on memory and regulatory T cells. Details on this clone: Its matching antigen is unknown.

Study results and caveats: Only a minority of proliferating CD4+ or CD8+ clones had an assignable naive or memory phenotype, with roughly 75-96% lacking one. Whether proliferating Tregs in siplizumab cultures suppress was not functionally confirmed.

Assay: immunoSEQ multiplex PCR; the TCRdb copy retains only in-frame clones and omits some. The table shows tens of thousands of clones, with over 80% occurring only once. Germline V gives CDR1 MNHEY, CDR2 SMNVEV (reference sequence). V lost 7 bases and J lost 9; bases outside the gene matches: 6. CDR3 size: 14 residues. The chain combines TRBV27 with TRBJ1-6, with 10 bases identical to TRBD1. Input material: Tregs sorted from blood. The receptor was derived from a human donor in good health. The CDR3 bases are TGTGCCAGCACTAGGACAGGGGGTGTTTCACCCCTCCACTTT. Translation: CASTRTGGVSPLHF.